The 14 T cell receptor beta chains given below trace back to one sample, sequenced in a study of graft-versus-host responses after intestinal transplantation (dated by TCRdb to the early 2020s). The time point label of this sample denotes: cells obtained before transplantation from donor or recipient. The method was the immunoSEQ multiplex PCR assay. TCRdb obtained this table from immuneACCESS and retained in-frame rearrangements with V and J assigned. These tables miss some clones; where compared with another copy, unresolved V genes account for less than half of the shortfall, and the remainder is unexplained. This sample has about 430 clones in its table, and approximately 49% of those were observed once. 20% to 25% of the sample is taken by the ten largest. The sequenced sample was alloreactive CD4+ T cells from a mixed lymphocyte reaction culture, obtained before transplantation. Per the publication, the cell subset or site label means: CFSE-low proliferating T cells sorted from roughly 6-day pre-transplant mixed lymphocyte reaction (GvH or HvG direction). The receptor set was obtained from a human patient who was an organ donor for intestinal transplantation.

The rearrangement links TRBV6-5 to TRBJ1-5, with no clear D. This CDR3 contains 14 residues. From germline, CDR1 is MNHEY and CDR2 SVGAGI. V lost 5 bases and J 5 bases, leaving 13 bases between the germline ends. CDR3 nucleotide sequence: TGTGCCAGCAGTGAATTAGGCAGCTATCAGCCCCAGCATTTT. It encodes CASSELGSYQPQHF.

The table lists this clone with a few counts. The rearrangement joins TRBV6-6 to TRBJ1-1; unclear D gene. Germline V CDR1 and CDR2: MNHNY, SVGAGI (reference sequence). Trimming took 4 bases from V and 0 from J, leaving 6 bases between them. The CDR3 is 13 residues long. For the CDR3, the DNA is TGTGCCAGCAGTTCTCCAGTGAACACTGAAGCTTTCTTT. This codes for CASSSPVNTEAFF.

The CDR3 region is CASSVGGSMNTEAFF. DNA of the CDR3: TGTGCCAGCAGTGTAGGGGGCAGCATGAACACTGAAGCTTTCTTT. V usage is TRBV25-1 and J usage is TRBJ1-1, with TRBD1 matching over 7 bases. There are 15 residues in the CDR3. Trimming took 4 bases from V and 0 from J; bases not matched to a gene: 5. From germline, CDR1 is MGHDK and CDR2 SYGVNS.

This clone has more than one count but fewer than ten. This chain joins TRBV6-4 and TRBJ2-1; 7 nucleotides agree with TRBD1. CDR1 is MRHNA and CDR2 is SNTAGT in the germline V gene. The V and J ends lost 5 bases and 8 bases, in that order; junction bases with no gene match: 6. This CDR3 is 13 amino acids long. The CDR3 region has the DNA TGTGCCAGCAGTAGTCTAGGGGGCGATGAGCAGTTCTTC. Its protein is CASSSLGGDEQFF.

The rearrangement links TRBV5-8 to TRBJ2-7; 7 bases agree with TRBD1. The CDR3 contains 15 residues. The V gene end was trimmed by 4 bases and the J gene end by 2 bases; junction bases not matched to a gene: 9. CDR1 is SGHTS and CDR2 is YDEGEE in the germline V gene. CDR3 in DNA: TGTGCCAGCAGCCAAGACCGGACAGGTACCTACGAGCAGTACTTC. It is translated as CASSQDRTGTYEQYF.

This clone was detected only a few times. The CDR3 nucleotides read TGTGCCAGCAGCTTATTCGGGTGGGAGCAGTACTTC. It translates to CASSLFGWEQYF. V is TRBV13 and J is TRBJ2-7; no definite D call. Germline V CDR1 and CDR2: PRHDT, FYEKMQ (reference sequence). V was clipped by 2 bases and J by 7 bases, with 9 bases between them. The length of the CDR3 is 12 residues.

This chain links TRBV19 with TRBJ2-3; 10 bases match TRBD2. CDR3 length: 15 residues. Trimming cost V 9 bases and J 6 bases; bases outside gene matches: 12. Germline loops: CDR1 LNHDA, CDR2 SQIVND (reference sequence). The CDR3 loop reads CASEILAGVKDTQYF. The DNA of the CDR3 is TGTGCCAGCGAGATTCTAGCGGGAGTGAAGGATACGCAGTATTTT.

This clone turned up a few times. V usage is TRBV6-5 and J usage is TRBJ2-3, with a weak D call TRBD1 (6 bases). Trimming took off 6 bases at V and 2 bases at J, with 12 bases between the two ends. Germline values: CDR1 MNHEY, CDR2 SVGAGI. This CDR3 comprises 14 residues. The CDR3 region has the DNA TGTGCCAGCAGCCGCAGGGGCCACACAGATACGCAGTATTTT. This gives the protein CASSRRGHTDTQYF.

This clone counts as hyperexpanded. This rearrangement joins TRBV19 to TRBJ1-4, with D uncertain. Looked up from germline, CDR1 is LNHDA and CDR2 is SQIVND (reference sequence). The CDR3 length is 12 residues. V was trimmed by 9 bases and J by 3 bases, leaving 8 bases between them. The CDR3 DNA reads TGTGCCAGCGGCGGTCCTAATGAAAAACTGTTTTTT. Translation: CASGGPNEKLFF.

CDR3 coding DNA: TGTGCCAGCAGCTTCAGTCACAGGGGATCGACTGGAAACACCATATATTTT. Translated, it gives CASSFSHRGSTGNTIYF. The chain recombines TRBV11-2 with TRBJ1-3; 7 bases align to TRBD1. Germline-derived CDR1 and CDR2 are SGHAT and FQNNGV. CDR3 length: 17 amino acids. V trimming: 3 bases; J trimming: 2 bases; junction bases outside the gene matches: 10.

This chain connects TRBV12-2 to TRBJ2-5; TRBD2 reflects the table's D call only, with no check against the DNA. TRBV12-2 is shown as a pseudogene. The CDR3 is 16 amino acids. DNA for the CDR3: TGTGCAAGGCGCTTAGTCGCGGGGGGGCGCGAAGAGACCCAGTACTTC. This encodes CARRLVAGGREETQYF.

This chain links TRBV6-6 with TRBJ2-5, with 11 bases lining up with TRBD2. This CDR3 region has 14 residues. Germline-derived CDR1 and CDR2 are MNHNY and SVGAGI (reference sequence). The J segment lost 6 bases and the V segment lost 6 bases, leaving 6 bases of the junction unmatched. The CDR3 nucleotides are TGTGCCAGCAGCGGGACTAGCGGATCAAAGACCCAGTACTTC. This sequence encodes CASSGTSGSKTQYF.

The rearrangement joins TRBV7-9 to TRBJ2-2, with a tentative D call TRBD2 (6 bases). Germline CDR1 reads SEHNR; CDR2 reads FQNEAQ (reference sequence). V was pared by 3 bases and J by 0 bases, with 8 bases between. The CDR3 runs to 15 residues. The DNA for the CDR3 is TGTGCCAGCAGCTTTGGCGGGGCGAACACCGGGGAGCTGTTTTTT. It codes for CASSFGGANTGELFF.

The V and J genes are TRBV14 and TRBJ2-1; 7 bases fit TRBD2. The CDR3 spans 14 residues. CDR1 and CDR2 from the germline V gene are SGHDN and FVKESK. V shed 1 base and J 7 bases; nucleotides not matched to a gene: 4. CDR3 DNA sequence: TGTGCCAGCAGCCAAGGCGCGGGGGTTAATGAGCAGTTCTTC. It codes for CASSQGAGVNEQFF.